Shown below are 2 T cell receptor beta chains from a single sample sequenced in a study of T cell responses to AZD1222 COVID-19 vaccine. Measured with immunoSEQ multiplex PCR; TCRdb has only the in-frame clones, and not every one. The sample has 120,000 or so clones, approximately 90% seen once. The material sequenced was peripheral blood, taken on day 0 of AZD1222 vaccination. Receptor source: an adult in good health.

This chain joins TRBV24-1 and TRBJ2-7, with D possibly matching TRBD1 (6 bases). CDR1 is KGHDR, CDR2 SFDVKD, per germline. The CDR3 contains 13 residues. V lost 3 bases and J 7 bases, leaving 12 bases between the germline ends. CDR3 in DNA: TGTGCCACCAGTGATGGGGGCATTGGGGAGCAGTACTTC. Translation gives CATSDGGIGEQYF.

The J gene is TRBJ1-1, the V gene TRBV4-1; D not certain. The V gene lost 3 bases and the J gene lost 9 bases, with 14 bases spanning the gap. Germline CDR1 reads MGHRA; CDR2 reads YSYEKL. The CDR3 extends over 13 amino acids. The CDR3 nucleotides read TGCGCCAGCAGCCACCCTGACCCGGATAAAGCTTTCTTT. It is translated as CASSHPDPDKAFF.